The entry that follows covers one T cell receptor beta chain sequence. The antigen remains undetermined. The data belong to a study of radiotherapy plus CTLA-4 blockade in lung cancer. Overall study context: Objective responses were observed in 15% to 20% of patients, and disease control was achieved by just over 30%. The study, taken as a whole, reports: Response was reportedly best predicted by early blood T cell clone dynamics, with interferon-beta. Clones derived from tumor TCRs expanded in blood after radiotherapy plus ipilimumab.

CDR1 and CDR2 from the germline V gene are KGHSH and LQKENI. The CDR3 covers 13 residues. V lost 6 bases, J lost 7 bases, and 15 bases lay in between. Clones were sequenced by immunoSEQ multiplex PCR, and TCRdb holds only the in-frame ones, with some missing. The data show approximately 89,000 clones, under 85% seen once. The sample in question was peripheral blood, obtained from a patient treated with radiotherapy plus ipilimumab. The sequence came from a human donor with non-small cell lung cancer that progressed on radiotherapy plus ipilimumab. The V and J genes are TRBV18 and TRBJ1-2, with unresolved D. This CDR3 reads CASSLERTGGYTF. Here the CDR3 DNA reads TGTGCCAGCTCCCTCGAAAGAACGGGTGGCTACACCTTC.